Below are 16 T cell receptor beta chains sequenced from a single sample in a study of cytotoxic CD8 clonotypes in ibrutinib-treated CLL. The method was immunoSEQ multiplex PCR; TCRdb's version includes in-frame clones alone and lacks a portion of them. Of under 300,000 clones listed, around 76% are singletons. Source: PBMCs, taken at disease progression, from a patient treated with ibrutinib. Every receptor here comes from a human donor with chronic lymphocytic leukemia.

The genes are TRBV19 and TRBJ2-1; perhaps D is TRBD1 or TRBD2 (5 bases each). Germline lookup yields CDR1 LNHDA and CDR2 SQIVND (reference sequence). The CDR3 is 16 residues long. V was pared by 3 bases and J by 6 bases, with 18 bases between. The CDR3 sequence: CASSMGVVQVGNEQFF. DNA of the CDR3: TGTGCCAGTAGTATGGGAGTCGTACAGGTAGGCAATGAGCAGTTCTTC.

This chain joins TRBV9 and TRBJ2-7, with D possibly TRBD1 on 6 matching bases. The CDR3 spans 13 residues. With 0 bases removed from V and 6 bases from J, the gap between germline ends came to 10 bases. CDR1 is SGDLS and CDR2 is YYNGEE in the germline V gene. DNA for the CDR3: TGTGCCAGCAGCGTAGGCGCAGGGGTCGAGCAGTACTTC. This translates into CASSVGAGVEQYF.

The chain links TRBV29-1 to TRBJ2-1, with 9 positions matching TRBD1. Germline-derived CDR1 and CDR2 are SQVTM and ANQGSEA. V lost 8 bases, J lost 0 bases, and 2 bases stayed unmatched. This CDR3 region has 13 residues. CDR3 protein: CSLGQGSYNEQFF. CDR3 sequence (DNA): TGCAGCTTGGGACAGGGCTCCTACAATGAGCAGTTCTTC.

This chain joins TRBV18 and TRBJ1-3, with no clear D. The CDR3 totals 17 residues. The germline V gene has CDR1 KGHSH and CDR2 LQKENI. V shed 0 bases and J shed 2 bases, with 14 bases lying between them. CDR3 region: CASSPPNGIGAGNTIYF. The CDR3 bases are TGTGCCAGCTCACCACCTAACGGGATAGGTGCTGGAAACACCATATATTTT.

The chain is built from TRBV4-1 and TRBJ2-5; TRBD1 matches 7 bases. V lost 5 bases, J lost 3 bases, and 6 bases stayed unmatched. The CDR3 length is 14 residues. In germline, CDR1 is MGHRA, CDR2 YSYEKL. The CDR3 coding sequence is TGCGCCAGCAGCACCCCCGGGACAGAAGAGACCCAGTACTTC. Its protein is CASSTPGTEETQYF.

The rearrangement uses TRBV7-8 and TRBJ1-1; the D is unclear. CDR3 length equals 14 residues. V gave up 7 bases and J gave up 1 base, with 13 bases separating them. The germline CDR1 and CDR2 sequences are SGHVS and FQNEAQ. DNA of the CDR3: TGTGCCAGCACCCCGAGAGAGACGAACACTGAAGCTTTCTTT. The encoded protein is CASTPRETNTEAFF.

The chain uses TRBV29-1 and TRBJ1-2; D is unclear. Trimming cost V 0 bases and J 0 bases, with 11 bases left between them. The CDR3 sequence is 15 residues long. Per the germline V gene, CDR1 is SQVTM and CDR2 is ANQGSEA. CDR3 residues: CSVEDSWRPNYGYTF. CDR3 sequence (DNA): TGCAGCGTTGAAGATTCGTGGCGGCCTAACTATGGCTACACCTTC.

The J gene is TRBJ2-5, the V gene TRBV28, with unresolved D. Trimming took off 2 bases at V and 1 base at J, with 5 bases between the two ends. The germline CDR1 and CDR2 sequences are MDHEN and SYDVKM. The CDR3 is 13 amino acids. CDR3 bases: TGTGCCAGCAGTTTAACCATCCAAGAGACCCAGTACTTC. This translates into CASSLTIQETQYF.

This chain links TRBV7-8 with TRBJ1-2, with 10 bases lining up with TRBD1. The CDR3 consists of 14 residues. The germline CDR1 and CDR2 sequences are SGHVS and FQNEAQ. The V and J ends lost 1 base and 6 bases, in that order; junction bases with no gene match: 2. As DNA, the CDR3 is TGTGCCAGCAGCTTAGGAGGGACAGGGGATGGCTACACCTTC. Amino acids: CASSLGGTGDGYTF.

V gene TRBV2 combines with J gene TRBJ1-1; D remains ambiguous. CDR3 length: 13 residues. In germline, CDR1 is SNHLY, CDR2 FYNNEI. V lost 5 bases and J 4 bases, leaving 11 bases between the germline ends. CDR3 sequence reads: CASSSWVTTEAFF. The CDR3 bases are TGTGCCAGCAGTTCGTGGGTCACCACTGAAGCTTTCTTT. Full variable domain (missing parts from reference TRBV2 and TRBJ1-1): EPEVTQTPSHQVTQMGQEVILRCVPISNHLYFYWYRQILGQKVEFLVSFYNNEISEKSEIFDDQFSVERPDGSNFTLKIRSTKLEDSAMYFCASSSWVTTEAFFGQGTRLTVV.

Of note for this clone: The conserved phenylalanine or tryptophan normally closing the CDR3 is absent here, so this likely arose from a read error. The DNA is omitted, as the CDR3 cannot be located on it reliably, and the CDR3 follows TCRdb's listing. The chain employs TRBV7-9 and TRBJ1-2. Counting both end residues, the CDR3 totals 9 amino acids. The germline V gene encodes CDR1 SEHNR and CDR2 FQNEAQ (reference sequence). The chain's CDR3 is CASSLLGEV.

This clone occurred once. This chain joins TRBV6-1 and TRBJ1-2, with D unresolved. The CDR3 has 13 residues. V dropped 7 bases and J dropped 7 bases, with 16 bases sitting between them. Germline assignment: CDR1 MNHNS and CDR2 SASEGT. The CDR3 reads CASTLTGRSGYTF. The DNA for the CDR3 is TGTGCCAGCACCCTAACGGGGAGGTCTGGCTACACCTTC.

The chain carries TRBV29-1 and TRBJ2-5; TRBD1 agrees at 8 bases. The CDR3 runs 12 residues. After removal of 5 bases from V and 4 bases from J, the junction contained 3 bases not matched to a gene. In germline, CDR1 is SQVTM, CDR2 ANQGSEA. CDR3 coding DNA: TGCAGCGTTCTGACAGGGGTAGAGACCCAGTACTTC. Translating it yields CSVLTGVETQYF.

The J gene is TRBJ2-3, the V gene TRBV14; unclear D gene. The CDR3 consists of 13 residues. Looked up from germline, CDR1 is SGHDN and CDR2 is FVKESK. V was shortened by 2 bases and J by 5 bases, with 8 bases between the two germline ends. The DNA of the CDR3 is TGTGCCAGCAGCCAATGGTGGAGAGATACGCAGTATTTT. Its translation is CASSQWWRDTQYF.

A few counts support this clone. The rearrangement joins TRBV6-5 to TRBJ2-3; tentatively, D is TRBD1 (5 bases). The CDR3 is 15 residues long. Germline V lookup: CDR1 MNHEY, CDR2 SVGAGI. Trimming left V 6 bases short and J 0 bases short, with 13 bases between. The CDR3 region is CASRPGFSSTDTQYF. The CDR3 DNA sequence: TGTGCCAGCAGACCAGGGTTCTCTAGCACAGATACGCAGTATTTT.

As DNA, the CDR3 is TGTGCCGCCTGCCGGCGGACAGGGTTGTACAATGAGCAGTTCTTC. Protein sequence: CAACRRTGLYNEQFF. The chain uses TRBV6-5 and TRBJ2-1; 8 bases line up with TRBD1. The germline CDR1 and CDR2 sequences are MNHEY and SVGAGI. The CDR3 has 15 residues. Trimming took 11 bases from V and 4 from J; bases not matched to a gene: 13.